The source of this T cell receptor (beta chain) is a study of HIV-infected patients and healthy controls. cDNA was made from approximately 500 ng RNA using alpha and beta constant primers. Each of the alpha and beta chains got its own library through chain-specific third strand synthesis with indices. TCRdb processed the 5' RACE reads anew with MiXCR; each CDR3 protein has one entry. The sample shows some 10,000 distinct CDR3 sequences, around 5.9% of them seen only once. This clonotype was observed many times. The antigen is undetermined. Follow-up blood was drawn about 14 weeks, roughly three months, after antiretroviral therapy began. All unsorted peripheral T cells were captured because whole blood was used without fractionation. V trimming: 3 bases; J trimming: 1 base; junction bases outside the gene matches: 2. The germline V gene has CDR1 SQVTM and CDR2 ANQGSEA. CDR3 size: 13 residues. Study-level results: Healthy controls carried many MAIT alpha-chain CDR3s, while HIV+ repertoires had few. Healthy controls shared more CDR3 sequences between individuals than HIV-infected patients did.

This sequence joins TRBV29-1 and TRBJ1-1, with 7 bases matching TRBD1. The sample in question was blood, obtained during antiretroviral therapy. The TCR sequence derives from an adult with HIV infection. The donor label of this sample is uncertain. For the CDR3, the DNA is TGCAGCGTTGAGGGACAGCCGAACACTGAAGCTTTCTTT. It translates to CSVEGQPNTEAFF.